This TCR beta chain stems from a study of blood T cell repertoires in COVID-19. Whole-study context: Whether acute or convalescent, the COVID-19 samples came from the United States, Italy and Spain.

Germline values: CDR1 SGHKS, CDR2 YYEKEE (reference sequence). This CDR3 has 15 amino acids. V dropped 3 bases and J dropped 3; count of bases not matched to a gene: 6. Per the authors' pipeline: Reference gene primer amplification gave nucleated cell count estimates. TCRdb keeps only in-frame clones here, not all; method: immunoSEQ multiplex PCR. V and J calls and clone size are given by that table; D and trimming were obtained from the DNA. Here the sample spans 200,000 or so clones, about 88% being singletons. This TCR was sampled from a man in his 70s with acute or convalescent COVID-19. J is TRBJ2-1 and V is TRBV5-5, with 7 nucleotides matching TRBD1. Sequences were obtained from peripheral blood. CDR3 bases: TGTGCCAGCAGCTCCGGACAGGTCCACTACAATGAGCAGTTCTTC. Its translation: CASSSGQVHYNEQFF.